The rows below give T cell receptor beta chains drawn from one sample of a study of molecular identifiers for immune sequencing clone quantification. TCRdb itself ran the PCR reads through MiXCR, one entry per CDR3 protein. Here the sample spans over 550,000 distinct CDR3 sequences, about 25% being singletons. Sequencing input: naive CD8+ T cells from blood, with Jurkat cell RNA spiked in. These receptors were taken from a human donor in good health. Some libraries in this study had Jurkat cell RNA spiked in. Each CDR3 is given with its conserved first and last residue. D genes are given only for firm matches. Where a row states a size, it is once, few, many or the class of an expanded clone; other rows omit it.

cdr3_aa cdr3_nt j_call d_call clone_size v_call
CASSFRAEGGFSYTF TGTGCCAGCAGCTTCCGGGCGGAGGGGGGGTTCAGCTACACCTTC TRBJ1-2 NA NA TRBV7-3
CASSLTSGGLQETQYF TGTGCCAGCAGCTTAACTAGCGGGGGTTTACAAGAGACCCAGTACTTC TRBJ2-5 TRBD2 few TRBV7-9
CSARRFTEAFF TGCAGTGCTAGACGATTCACTGAAGCTTTCTTT TRBJ1-1 NA NA TRBV20-1
CASRAWTDAYEQYF TGTGCCAGTAGAGCGTGGACGGACGCCTACGAGCAGTACTTC TRBJ2-7 NA NA TRBV19
CASSQMTGAYEQYF TGTGCCAGCAGCCAAATGACAGGGGCCTACGAGCAGTACTTC TRBJ2-7 TRBD1 many TRBV7-6
CASSDSTQPYNEQFF TGTGCCAGCAGCGACTCGACGCAACCCTACAATGAGCAGTTCTTC TRBJ2-1 NA NA TRBV3-1
CAWSVLSPPATEAFF TGTGCCTGGAGTGTACTGAGCCCGCCAGCCACTGAAGCTTTCTTT TRBJ1-1 NA few TRBV30
CASSSSPPSSPRSGEQCF TGCGCCAGCAGCTCCTCACCCCCATCGAGCCCCCGGTCGGGGGAGCAGTGCTTC TRBJ2-7 NA NA TRBV5-1
CATKLRDSDYTGELFF TGTGCCACCAAACTCCGGGACAGTGACTACACCGGGGAGCTGTTTTTT TRBJ2-2 NA NA TRBV3-2
CASSEGGSEQYF TGCGCCAGCAGTGAAGGAGGGTCCGAGCAGTACTTC TRBJ2-7 NA NA TRBV10-1
CASSQDFRRGSGAYEQYF TGTGCCAGCAGCCAAGATTTTCGTCGTGGCTCCGGGGCCTACGAGCAGTACTTC TRBJ2-7 NA many TRBV14
CATRGTVYEQYF TGTGCCACCAGAGGGACAGTATACGAGCAGTACTTC TRBJ2-7 TRBD1 many TRBV6-6
CASSTATSDQGTQYF TGTGCCAGCAGCACAGCGACGAGCGACCAGGGGACCCAGTACTTC TRBJ2-5 NA NA TRBV7-9
CASSFLEGFYQPQHF TGTGCCAGCAGCTTTTTGGAGGGATTTTATCAGCCCCAGCATTTT TRBJ1-5 NA many TRBV7-8
CASSLDGTGVTGELFF TGCGCCAGCAGCTTGGACGGGACAGGGGTGACCGGGGAGCTGTTTTTT TRBJ2-2 TRBD1 many TRBV5-1
CATSEPGSGYTF TGTGCCACCAGTGAGCCAGGGTCTGGCTACACCTTC TRBJ1-2 NA NA TRBV24-1
CARKPETQYF TGTGCCAGAAAACCCGAGACCCAGTACTTC TRBJ2-5 NA many TRBV21-1
CASSSLAGDKFF TGTGCCAGCAGTTCGCTAGCGGGAGACAAGTTCTTC TRBJ2-1 TRBD2 many TRBV6-2/TRBV6-3
CATSDSGTGEAFF TGTGCCACCAGTGATTCTGGGACAGGGGAAGCTTTCTTT TRBJ1-1 TRBD1 many TRBV24-1
CASSKEWDRGMNNQPQHF TGTGCCAGCAGTAAAGAGTGGGACAGGGGCATGAACAATCAGCCCCAGCATTTT TRBJ1-5 TRBD1 NA TRBV6-1
CASSPSLPGGQNEQFF TGCGCCAGCAGCCCCTCTCTTCCCGGAGGGCAGAATGAGCAGTTCTTC TRBJ2-1 NA NA TRBV4-1
CASSLAGAGEQYF TGTGCCAGCAGCTTAGCGGGGGCCGGGGAGCAGTACTTC TRBJ2-7 NA many TRBV7-9
CASARGPNQPQHF TGTGCCAGCGCCAGGGGCCCCAATCAGCCCCAGCATTTT TRBJ1-5 NA few TRBV2
CSARPAEGTYEQYF TGCAGTGCTAGACCGGCCGAGGGGACCTACGAGCAGTACTTC TRBJ2-7 NA few TRBV20-1
CASSQGGRYEQFF TGCGCCAGCAGCCAAGGAGGACGGTATGAGCAGTTCTTC TRBJ2-1 NA NA TRBV4-1
CASSQGAGATEAFF TGTGCCAGCAGCCAAGGGGCAGGGGCGACTGAAGCTTTCTTT TRBJ1-1 NA NA TRBV4-2
CASSHRDRGYNSPLHF TGTGCCAGCAGCCACAGGGACAGGGGCTATAATTCACCCCTCCACTTT TRBJ1-6 TRBD1 many TRBV12-3/TRBV12-4
CASSQLGLTYTEAFF TGTGCCAGCAGCCAGCTGGGACTTACATACACTGAAGCTTTCTTT TRBJ1-1 NA many TRBV14
CATSPSRGRWDTQYF TGTGCCACCAGCCCGTCGAGGGGGCGATGGGATACGCAGTATTTT TRBJ2-3 TRBD1 few TRBV15
CASSSLAGEVDTQYF TGTGCCAGCAGTTCCCTAGCGGGAGAGGTAGATACGCAGTATTTT TRBJ2-3 TRBD2 NA TRBV6-2/TRBV6-3
CSVGSRAGGELFF TGCAGCGTTGGTTCCAGGGCAGGCGGGGAGCTGTTTTTT TRBJ2-2 NA many TRBV29-1
CASSHYTLTSYEQYF TGCGCCAGCAGCCACTATACCCTGACCTCCTACGAGCAGTACTTC TRBJ2-7 NA few TRBV4-3
CASSSPRQIPDGPQHF TGTGCCAGCAGTTCACCTCGACAGATCCCTGACGGGCCCCAGCATTTT TRBJ1-5 NA many TRBV12-3/TRBV12-4
CASSPDRSYEQYF TGTGCCAGCTCACCCGACCGGTCGTACGAGCAGTACTTC TRBJ2-7 NA many TRBV7-9
CASSQVPGTSATDTQYF TGCGCCAGCAGCCAAGTACCGGGGACTAGCGCCACAGATACGCAGTATTTT TRBJ2-3 TRBD2 many TRBV4-3
CSATDRLNTEAFF TGCAGTGCAACCGACAGGTTGAACACTGAAGCTTTCTTT TRBJ1-1 NA NA TRBV20-1
CASSFAGEETQYF TGCGCCAGCAGCTTCGCGGGGGAAGAGACCCAGTACTTC TRBJ2-5 TRBD2 many TRBV5-1
CASSHYLNTGELFF TGCGCCAGCAGCCATTACTTAAACACCGGGGAGCTGTTTTTT TRBJ2-2 NA NA TRBV4-1
CAGRLAISYNEQFF TGCGCCGGCAGGTTGGCGATCTCCTACAATGAGCAGTTCTTC TRBJ2-1 NA NA TRBV4-1
CASSHPVGNTEAFF TGCGCCAGCAGCCATCCAGTCGGGAACACTGAAGCTTTCTTT TRBJ1-1 NA many TRBV4-1